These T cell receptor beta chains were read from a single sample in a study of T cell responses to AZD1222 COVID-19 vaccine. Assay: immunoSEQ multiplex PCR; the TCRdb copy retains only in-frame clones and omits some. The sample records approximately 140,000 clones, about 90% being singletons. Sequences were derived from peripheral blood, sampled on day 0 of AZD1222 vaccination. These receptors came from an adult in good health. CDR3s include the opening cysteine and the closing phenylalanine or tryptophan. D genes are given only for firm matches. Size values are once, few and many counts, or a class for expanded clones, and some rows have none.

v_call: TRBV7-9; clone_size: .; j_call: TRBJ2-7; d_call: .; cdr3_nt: TGTGCCAGCAGCTTTACAGGGAGCGAGCAGTACTTC; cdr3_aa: CASSFTGSEQYF
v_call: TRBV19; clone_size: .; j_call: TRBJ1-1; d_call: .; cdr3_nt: TGTGCCAGTAGTCTCTCGATGGCCACTGAAGCTTTCTTT; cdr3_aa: CASSLSMATEAFF
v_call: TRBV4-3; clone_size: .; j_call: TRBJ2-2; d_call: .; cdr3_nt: TGCGCCAGCAGCCAAGGACAACAGGTTACGGTCACCGGGGAGCTGTTTTTT; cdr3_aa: CASSQGQQVTVTGELFF
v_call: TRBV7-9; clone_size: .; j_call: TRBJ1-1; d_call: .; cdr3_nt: TGTGCCAGCAGCTTAGCGCCCGGCGCTGAAGCTTTCTTT; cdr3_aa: CASSLAPGAEAFF
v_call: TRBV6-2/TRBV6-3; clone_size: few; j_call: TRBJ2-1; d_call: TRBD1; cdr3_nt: TGTGCCAGCAGCCGATCCGGGACAGGGATCTACAATGAGCAGTTCTTC; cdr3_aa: CASSRSGTGIYNEQFF
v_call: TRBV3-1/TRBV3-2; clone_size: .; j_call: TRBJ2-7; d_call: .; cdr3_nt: TGTGCCAGCAGCCAGCAGTGGAGCTCCTACGAGCAGTACTTC; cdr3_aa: CASSQQWSSYEQYF
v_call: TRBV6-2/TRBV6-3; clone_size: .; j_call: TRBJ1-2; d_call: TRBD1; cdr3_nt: TGTGCCAGCAGCCCTAACAGGGGCCGAAGCTACACCTTC; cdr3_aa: CASSPNRGRSYTF
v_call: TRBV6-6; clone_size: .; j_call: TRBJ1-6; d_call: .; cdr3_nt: TGTGCCAGTACTAGTCTTACAGGGAATTCACCCCTCCACTTT; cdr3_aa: CASTSLTGNSPLHF
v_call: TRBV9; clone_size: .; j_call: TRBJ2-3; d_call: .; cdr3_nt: TGTGCCAGCAGCGTAGGGAGCGCCGGTCTAGGAGGGGATACGCAGTATTTT; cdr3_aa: CASSVGSAGLGGDTQYF
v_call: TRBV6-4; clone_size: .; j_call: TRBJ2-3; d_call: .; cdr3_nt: TGTGCCAGCAGTGACTTTCCTCAGCGAGATACGCAGTATTTT; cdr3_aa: CASSDFPQRDTQYF
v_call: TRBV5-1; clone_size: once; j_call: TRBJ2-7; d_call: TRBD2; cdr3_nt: TGCGCCAGCAGCCGGATGCTAGCGGGGGGGTCCTACGAGCAGTACTTC; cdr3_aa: CASSRMLAGGSYEQYF
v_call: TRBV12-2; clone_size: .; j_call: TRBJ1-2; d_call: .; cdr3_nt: TGTGCAAGTCGCCTATTGCAGGGGATCGGGAACTATGGCTACACCTTC; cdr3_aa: CASRLLQGIGNYGYTF
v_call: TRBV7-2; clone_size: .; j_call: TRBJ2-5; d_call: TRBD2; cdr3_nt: TGTGCCAGCAGCTTAAACGGGGGGGCGGTAGAGACCCAGTACTTC; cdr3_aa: CASSLNGGAVETQYF
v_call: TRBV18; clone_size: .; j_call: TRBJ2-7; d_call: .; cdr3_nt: TGTGCCAGCTCACCCACTCTGGACGAGCAGTACTTC; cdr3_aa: CASSPTLDEQYF
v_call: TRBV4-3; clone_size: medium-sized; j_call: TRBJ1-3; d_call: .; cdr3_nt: TGCGCCAGCAGCCAAGAGCTGGGCTACTCTGGAAACACCATATATTTT; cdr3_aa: CASSQELGYSGNTIYF
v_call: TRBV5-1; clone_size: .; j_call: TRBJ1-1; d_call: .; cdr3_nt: TGCGCCAGCAGCCACGATTATCTGAACACTGAAGCTTTCTTT; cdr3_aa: CASSHDYLNTEAFF
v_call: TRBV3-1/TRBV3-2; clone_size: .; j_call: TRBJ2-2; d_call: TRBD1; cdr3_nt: TGTGCCAGCAGCCAAGACTTAGGACAGGGAAGGGAGCTGTTTTTT; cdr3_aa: CASSQDLGQGRELFF
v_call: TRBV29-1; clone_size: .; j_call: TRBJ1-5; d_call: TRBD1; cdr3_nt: TGCAGCGTTGGTGACAGGGAAAATCAGCCCCAGCATTTT; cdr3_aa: CSVGDRENQPQHF
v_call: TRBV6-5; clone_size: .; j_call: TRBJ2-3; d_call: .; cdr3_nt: TGTGCCAGCAGTCTTAGTAGGAGAGATACGCAGTATTTT; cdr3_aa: CASSLSRRDTQYF
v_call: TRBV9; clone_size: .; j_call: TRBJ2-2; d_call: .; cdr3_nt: TGTGCCAGCAGCGTCGCTCCCCCGGGCTCAGAGAGACCCGGGGAGCTGTTTTTT; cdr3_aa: CASSVAPPGSERPGELFF
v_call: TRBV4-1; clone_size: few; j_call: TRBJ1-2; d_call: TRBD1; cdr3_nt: TGCGCCAGCAGCCAAGGACAGGGTCGGAATGGCTACACCTTC; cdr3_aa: CASSQGQGRNGYTF
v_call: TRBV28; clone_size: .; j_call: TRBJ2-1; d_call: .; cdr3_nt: TGTGCCAGCAGTTTATTCGGAAATGAGCAGTTCTTC; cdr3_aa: CASSLFGNEQFF
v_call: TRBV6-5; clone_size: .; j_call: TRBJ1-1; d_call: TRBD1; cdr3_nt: TGTGCCAGCAGATTCACAGGGGACACTGAAGCTTTCTTT; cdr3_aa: CASRFTGDTEAFF
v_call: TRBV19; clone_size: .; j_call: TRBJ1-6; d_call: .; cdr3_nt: TGTGCCGGTAGTCTGAACACGGGGAATTCACCCCTCCACTTT; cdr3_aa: CAGSLNTGNSPLHF
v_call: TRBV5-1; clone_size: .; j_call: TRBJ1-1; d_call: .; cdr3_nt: TGCGCCAGCAGCTTCTTGGGGAGGGGGGCGCGAACTGAAGCTTTCTTT; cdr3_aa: CASSFLGRGARTEAFF
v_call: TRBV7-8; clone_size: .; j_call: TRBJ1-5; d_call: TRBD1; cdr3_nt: TGTGCCAGCAGCTTAGCCTTAGGGGACAGGGGATATAGCAATCAGCCCCAGCATTTT; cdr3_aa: CASSLALGDRGYSNQPQHF
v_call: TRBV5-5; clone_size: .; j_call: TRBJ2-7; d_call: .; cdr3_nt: TGTGCCAGCAGCTCGGGACCGCGGGGGCCGGAGTACTTC; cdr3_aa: CASSSGPRGPEYF
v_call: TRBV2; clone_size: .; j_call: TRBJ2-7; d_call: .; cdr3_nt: TGTGCCAGCAGCGCTAACGGGGCAGTATCCTCCGAGCAGTACTTC; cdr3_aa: CASSANGAVSSEQYF
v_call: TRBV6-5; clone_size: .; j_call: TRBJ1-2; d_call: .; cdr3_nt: TGTGCCAGCAGTTACTGGGGTACGGGGGGCTACACCTTC; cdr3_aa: CASSYWGTGGYTF
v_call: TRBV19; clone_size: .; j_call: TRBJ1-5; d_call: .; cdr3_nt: TGTGCCAGTAGTATAAATGGGGTTGGCAATCAGCCCCAGCATTTT; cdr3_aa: CASSINGVGNQPQHF
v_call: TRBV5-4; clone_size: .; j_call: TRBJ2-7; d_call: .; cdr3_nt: TGTGCCAGCAGCCCCCCGGGTTTAGGTAGACAATTCAAGCAGTACTTC; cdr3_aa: CASSPPGLGRQFKQYF
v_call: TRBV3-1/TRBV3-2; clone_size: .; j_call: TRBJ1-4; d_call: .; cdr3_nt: TGTGCCAGCAGCCAAGGGAAGGAGCCCGACAGGCGTCACCTCTTAAATGAAAAACTGTTTTTT; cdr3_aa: CASSQGKEPDRRHLLNEKLFF
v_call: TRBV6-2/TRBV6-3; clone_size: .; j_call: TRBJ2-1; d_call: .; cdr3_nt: TGTGCCAGCAGTTACGGTACAAGCTCCTACAATGAGCAGTTCTTC; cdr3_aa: CASSYGTSSYNEQFF
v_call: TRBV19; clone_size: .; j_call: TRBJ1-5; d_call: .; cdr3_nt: TGTGCCAGTAGTTTTCTCAGGGGCCCGAACAATCAGCCCCAGCATTTT; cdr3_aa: CASSFLRGPNNQPQHF
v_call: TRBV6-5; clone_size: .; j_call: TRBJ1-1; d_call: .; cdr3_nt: TGTGCCAGCAGTTACTCACAGGCCCTGATTGAAGCTTTCTTT; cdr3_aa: CASSYSQALIEAFF
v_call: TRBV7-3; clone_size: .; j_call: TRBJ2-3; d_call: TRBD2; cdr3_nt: TGTGCCAGCAGCCAGGGACTAGCGGGGGCCGGCACAGATACGCAGTATTTT; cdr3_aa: CASSQGLAGAGTDTQYF
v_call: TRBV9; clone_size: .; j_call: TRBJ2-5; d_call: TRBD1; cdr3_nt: TGTGCCAGCAGCGCACCGGGACAGGGGCCCCGGGGACGAGAGACCCAGTACTTC; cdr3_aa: CASSAPGQGPRGRETQYF
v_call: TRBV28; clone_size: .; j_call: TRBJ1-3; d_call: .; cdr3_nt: TGTGCCAGCATGAGGCTCAGCCTCTCCTCGGCTGGAAACACCATATATTTT; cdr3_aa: CASMRLSLSSAGNTIYF
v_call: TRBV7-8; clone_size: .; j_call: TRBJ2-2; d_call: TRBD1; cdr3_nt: TGTGCCAGCAGCCCCCAGGACAGGCCTTTCACCGGGGAGCTGTTTTTT; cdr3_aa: CASSPQDRPFTGELFF
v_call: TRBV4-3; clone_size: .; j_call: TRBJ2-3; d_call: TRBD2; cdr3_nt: TGCGCCAGCAGCCAAGATGGAGGGACTAGCGGGAGCACAGCAGATACGCAGTATTTT; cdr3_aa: CASSQDGGTSGSTADTQYF
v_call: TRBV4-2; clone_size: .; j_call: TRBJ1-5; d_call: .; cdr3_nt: TGTGCCAGCAGCCAAGTCTGGGGTTACAATCAGCCCCAGCATTTT; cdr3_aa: CASSQVWGYNQPQHF
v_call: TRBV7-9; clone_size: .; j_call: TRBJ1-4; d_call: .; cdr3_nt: TGTGCCAGCAGCCCGCCGGGCAGGGGCGCAACTAATGAAAAACTGTTTTTT; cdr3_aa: CASSPPGRGATNEKLFF
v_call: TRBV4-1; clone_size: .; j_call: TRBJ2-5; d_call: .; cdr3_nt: TGCGCCAGCAGCCAAAGGGGCAGTAGGGGGGAGACCCAGTACTTC; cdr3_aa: CASSQRGSRGETQYF
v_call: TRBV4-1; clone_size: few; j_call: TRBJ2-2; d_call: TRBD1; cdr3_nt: TGCGCCAGCAGCCAAGAACAGGGGGCCCTGTTTTTT; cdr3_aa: CASSQEQGALFF
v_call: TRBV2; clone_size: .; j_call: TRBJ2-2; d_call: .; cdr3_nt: TGTGCCAGCAGTGAAATGAGGGCCGGGGAGCTGTTTTTT; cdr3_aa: CASSEMRAGELFF
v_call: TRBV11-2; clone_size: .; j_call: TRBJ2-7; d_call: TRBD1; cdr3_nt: TGTGCCAGCAGCTTAGTGGGACAGGGGGTCGCTAGCAGCTACGAGCAGTACTTC; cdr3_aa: CASSLVGQGVASSYEQYF
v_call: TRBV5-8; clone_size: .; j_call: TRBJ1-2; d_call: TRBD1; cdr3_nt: TGTGCCAGCAGCTGGAGGGGACAGGGGAACTATGGCTACACCTTC; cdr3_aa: CASSWRGQGNYGYTF
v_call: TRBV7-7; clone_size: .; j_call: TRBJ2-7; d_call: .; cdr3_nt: TGTGCCAGCAGCTTAGGACCCGACAGGCTGGACGAGCAGTACTTC; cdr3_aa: CASSLGPDRLDEQYF
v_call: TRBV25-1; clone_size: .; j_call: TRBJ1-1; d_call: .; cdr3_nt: TGTGCCAGCAGTGTGACAGTGAACACTGAAGCTTTCTTT; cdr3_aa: CASSVTVNTEAFF
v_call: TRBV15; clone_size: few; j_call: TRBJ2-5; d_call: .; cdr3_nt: TGTGCCACCAGCAGAGATCCTTATGGGACCCAGTACTTC; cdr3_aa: CATSRDPYGTQYF
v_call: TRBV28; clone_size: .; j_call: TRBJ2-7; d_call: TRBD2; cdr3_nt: TGTGCCAGCAGGCCGCGGGAGTCGGTCGAGTACTTC; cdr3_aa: CASRPRESVEYF
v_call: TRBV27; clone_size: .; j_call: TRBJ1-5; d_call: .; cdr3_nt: TGTGCCAGCAAAAAGACGCATTCCGGGGGCCAATTTCAGCCCCAGCATTTT; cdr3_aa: CASKKTHSGGQFQPQHF
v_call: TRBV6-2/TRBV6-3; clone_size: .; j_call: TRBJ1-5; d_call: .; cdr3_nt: TGTGCCAGCAGTTACGGGAGGGGTGGGGTTAATAATCAGCCCCAGCATTTT; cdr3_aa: CASSYGRGGVNNQPQHF